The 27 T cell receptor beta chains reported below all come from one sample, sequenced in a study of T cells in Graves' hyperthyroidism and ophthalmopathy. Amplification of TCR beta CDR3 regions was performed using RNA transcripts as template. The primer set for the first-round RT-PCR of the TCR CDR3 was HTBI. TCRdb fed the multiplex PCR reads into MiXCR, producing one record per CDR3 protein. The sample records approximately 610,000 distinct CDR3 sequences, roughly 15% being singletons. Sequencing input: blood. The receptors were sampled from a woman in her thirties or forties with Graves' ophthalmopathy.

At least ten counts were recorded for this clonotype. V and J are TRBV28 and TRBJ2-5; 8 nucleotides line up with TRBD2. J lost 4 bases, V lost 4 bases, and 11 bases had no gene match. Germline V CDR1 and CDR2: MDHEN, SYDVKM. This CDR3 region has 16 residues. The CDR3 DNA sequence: TGTGCCAGCAGTTCATCCGGGGTCCGGGGGGGAGAGACCCAGTACTTC. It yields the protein CASSSSGVRGGETQYF. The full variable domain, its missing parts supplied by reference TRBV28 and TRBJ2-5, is DVKVTQSSRYLVKRTGEKVFLECVQDMDHENMFWYRQDPGLGLRLIYFSYDVKMKEKGDIPEGYSVSREKKERFSLILESASTNQTSMYLCASSSSGVRGGETQYFGPGTRLLVL.

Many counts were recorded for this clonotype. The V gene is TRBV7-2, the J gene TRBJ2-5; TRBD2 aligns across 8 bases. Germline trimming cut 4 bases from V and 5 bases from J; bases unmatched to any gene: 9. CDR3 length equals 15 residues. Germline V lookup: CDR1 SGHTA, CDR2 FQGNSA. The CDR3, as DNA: TGTGCCAGCAGCTCGATCGGGGGGGGCGGGGAGACCCAGTACTTC. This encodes CASSSIGGGGETQYF.

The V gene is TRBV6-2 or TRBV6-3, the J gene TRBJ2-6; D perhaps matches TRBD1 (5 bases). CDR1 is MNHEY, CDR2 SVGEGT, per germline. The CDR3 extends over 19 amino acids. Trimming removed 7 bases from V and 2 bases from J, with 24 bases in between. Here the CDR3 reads CASTILTDTTTPGANVLTF. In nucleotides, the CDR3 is TGTGCCAGCACCATCCTGACAGACACCACGACCCCTGGGGCCAACGTCCTGACTTTC.

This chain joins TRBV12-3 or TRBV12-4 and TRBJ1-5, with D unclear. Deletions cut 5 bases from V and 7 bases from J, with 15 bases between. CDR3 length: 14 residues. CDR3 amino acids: CASSPTPVGQPQHF. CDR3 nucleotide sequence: TGTGCCAGCAGTCCTACCCCGGTGGGGCAGCCCCAGCATTTT.

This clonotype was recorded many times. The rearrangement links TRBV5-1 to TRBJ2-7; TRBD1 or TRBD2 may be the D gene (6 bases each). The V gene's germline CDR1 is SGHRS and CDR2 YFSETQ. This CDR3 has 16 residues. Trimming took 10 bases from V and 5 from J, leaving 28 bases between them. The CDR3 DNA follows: TGCGCCGACTTTGGATCGGGGGCCCCTAGTCCCCACGAGCAGTACTTC. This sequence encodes CADFGSGAPSPHEQYF.

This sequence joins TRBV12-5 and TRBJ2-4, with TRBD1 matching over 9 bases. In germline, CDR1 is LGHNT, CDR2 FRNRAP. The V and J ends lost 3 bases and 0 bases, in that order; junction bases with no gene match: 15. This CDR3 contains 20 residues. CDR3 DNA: TGTGCTAGTGGTTTTTACCCAGGGGACAGGGAACTTATAGCCAAAAACATTCAGTACTTC. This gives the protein CASGFYPGDRELIAKNIQYF.

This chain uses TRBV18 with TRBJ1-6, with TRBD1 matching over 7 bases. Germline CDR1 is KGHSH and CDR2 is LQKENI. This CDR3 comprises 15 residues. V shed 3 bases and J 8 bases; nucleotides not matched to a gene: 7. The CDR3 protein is CASSPLQGRDSPLHF. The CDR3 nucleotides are TGTGCCAGCTCACCTTTACAGGGGAGAGATTCACCCCTCCACTTT.

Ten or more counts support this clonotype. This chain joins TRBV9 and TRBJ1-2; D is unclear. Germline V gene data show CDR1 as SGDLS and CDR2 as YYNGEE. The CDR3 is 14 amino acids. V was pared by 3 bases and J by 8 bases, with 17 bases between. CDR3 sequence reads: CASSEFSTSQGYTF. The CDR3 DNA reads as TGTGCCAGCAGCGAGTTTTCAACCTCCCAAGGCTACACCTTC.

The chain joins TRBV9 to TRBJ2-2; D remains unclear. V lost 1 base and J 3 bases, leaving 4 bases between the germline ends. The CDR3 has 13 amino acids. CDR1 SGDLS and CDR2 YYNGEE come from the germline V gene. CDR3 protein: CASSVPHTGELFF. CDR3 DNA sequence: TGTGCCAGCAGCGTACCGCACACCGGGGAGCTGTTTTTT.

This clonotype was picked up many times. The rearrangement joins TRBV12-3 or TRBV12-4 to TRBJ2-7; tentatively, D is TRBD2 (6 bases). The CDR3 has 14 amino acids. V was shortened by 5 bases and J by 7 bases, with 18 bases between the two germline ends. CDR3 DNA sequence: TGTGCCAGCAGTGGGGGGATAGGTCTAAGGGAGCAGTACTTC. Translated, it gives CASSGGIGLREQYF.

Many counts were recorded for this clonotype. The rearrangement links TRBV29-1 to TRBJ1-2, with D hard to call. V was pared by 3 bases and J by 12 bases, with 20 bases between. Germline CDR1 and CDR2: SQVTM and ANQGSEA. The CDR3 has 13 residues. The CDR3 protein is CSVEAAYTMKDTF. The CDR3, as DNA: TGCAGCGTTGAGGCAGCATATACTATGAAGGACACCTTC.

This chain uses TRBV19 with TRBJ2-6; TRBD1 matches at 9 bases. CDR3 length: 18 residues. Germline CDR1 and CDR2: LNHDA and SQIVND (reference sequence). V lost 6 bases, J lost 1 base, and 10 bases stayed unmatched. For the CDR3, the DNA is TGTGCCAGTAGACGGACAGGGGCTTCTTATTCTGGGGCCAACGTCCTGACTTTC. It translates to CASRRTGASYSGANVLTF.

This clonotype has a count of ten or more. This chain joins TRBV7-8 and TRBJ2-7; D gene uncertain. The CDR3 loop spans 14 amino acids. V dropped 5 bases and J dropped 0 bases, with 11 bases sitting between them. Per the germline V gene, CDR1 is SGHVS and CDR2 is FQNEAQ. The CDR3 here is CASSPQDGSYEQYF. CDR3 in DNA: TGTGCCAGCAGCCCCCAGGACGGCTCCTACGAGCAGTACTTC.

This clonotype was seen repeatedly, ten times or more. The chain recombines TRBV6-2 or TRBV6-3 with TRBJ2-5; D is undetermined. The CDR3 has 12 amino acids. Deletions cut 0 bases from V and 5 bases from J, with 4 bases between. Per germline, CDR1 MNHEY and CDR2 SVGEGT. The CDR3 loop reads CASSYSGETQYF. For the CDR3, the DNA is TGTGCCAGCAGTTACTCGGGGGAGACCCAGTACTTC.

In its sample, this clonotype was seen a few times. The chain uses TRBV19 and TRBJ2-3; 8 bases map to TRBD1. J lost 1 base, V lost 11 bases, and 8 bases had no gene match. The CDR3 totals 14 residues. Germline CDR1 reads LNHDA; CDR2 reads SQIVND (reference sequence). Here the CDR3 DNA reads TGTGCCGCAGGCGGGACAGGCCGCACAGATACGCAGTATTTT. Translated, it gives CAAGGTGRTDTQYF.

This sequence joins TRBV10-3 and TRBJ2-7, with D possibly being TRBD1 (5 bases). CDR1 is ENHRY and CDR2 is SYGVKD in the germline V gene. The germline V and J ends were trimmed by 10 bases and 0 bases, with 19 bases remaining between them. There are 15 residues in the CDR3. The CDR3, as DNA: TGTGCCACCCACCCCCAGGGTCGGTCCTCCTACGAGCAGTACTTC. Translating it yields CATHPQGRSSYEQYF.

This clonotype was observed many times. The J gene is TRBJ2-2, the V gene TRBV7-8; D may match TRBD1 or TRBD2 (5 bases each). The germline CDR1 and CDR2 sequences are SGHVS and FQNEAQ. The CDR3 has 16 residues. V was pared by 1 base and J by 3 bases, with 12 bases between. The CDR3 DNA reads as TGTGCCAGCAGCTTAGGGGGACGGACTTACACCGGGGAGCTGTTTTTT. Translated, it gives CASSLGGRTYTGELFF. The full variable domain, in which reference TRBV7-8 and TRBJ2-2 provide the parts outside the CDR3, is GAGVSQSPRYKVAKRGQDVALRCDPISGHVSLFWYQQALGQGPEFLTYFQNEAQLDKSGLPSDRFFAERPEGSVSTLKIQRTQQEDSAVYLCASSLGGRTYTGELFFGEGSRLTVL.

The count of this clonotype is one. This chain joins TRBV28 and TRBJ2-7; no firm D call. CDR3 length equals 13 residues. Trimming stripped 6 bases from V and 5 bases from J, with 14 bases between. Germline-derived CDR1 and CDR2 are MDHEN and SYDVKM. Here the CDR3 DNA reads TGTGCCAGCAGCCCCTCACGGAGAGACGAGCAGTACTTC. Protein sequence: CASSPSRRDEQYF.

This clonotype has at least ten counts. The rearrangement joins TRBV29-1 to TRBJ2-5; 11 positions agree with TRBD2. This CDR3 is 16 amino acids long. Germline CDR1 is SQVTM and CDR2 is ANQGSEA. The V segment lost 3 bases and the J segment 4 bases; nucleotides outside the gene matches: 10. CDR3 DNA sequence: TGCAGCGTTGATTTTCGGCTAGCGGGAGGTCGAGAGACCCAGTACTTC. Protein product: CSVDFRLAGGRETQYF. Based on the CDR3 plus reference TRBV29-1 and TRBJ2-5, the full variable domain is SAVISQKPSRDICQRGTSLTIQCQVDSQVTMMFWYRQQPGQSLTLIATANQGSEATYESGFVIDKFPISRPNLTFSTLTVSNMSPEDSSIYLCSVDFRLAGGRETQYFGPGTRLLVL.

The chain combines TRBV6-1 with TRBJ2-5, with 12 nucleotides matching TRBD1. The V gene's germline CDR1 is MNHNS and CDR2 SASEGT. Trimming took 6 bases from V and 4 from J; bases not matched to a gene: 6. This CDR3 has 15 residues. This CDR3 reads CASRWDRGRTETQYF. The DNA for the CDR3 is TGTGCCAGCAGATGGGACAGGGGGCGGACAGAGACCCAGTACTTC.

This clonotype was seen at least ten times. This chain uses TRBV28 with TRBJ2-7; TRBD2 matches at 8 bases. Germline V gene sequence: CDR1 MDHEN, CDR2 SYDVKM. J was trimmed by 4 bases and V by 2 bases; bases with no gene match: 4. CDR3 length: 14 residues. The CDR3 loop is CASSLSGSRYEQYF. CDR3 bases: TGTGCCAGCAGTTTAAGCGGGAGTAGGTACGAGCAGTACTTC. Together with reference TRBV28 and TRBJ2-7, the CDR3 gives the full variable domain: DVKVTQSSRYLVKRTGEKVFLECVQDMDHENMFWYRQDPGLGLRLIYFSYDVKMKEKGDIPEGYSVSREKKERFSLILESASTNQTSMYLCASSLSGSRYEQYFGPGTRLTVT.

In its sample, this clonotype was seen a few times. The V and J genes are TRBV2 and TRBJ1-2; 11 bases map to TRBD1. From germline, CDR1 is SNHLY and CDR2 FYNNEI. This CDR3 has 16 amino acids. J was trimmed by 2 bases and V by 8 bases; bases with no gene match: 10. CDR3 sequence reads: CASSRTGTGGNYGYTF. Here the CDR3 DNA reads TGTGCCAGCTCTAGAACCGGGACAGGGGGGAACTATGGCTACACCTTC.

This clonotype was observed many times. The CDR3 DNA sequence: TGTGCCAGCAGCTTAGACAGGGGAAAAGGAAACACCATATATTTT. Protein: CASSLDRGKGNTIYF. The chain uses TRBV7-6 and TRBJ1-3, with TRBD1 matching over 7 bases. Germline V gives CDR1 SGHVS, CDR2 FNYEAQ. V was clipped by 1 base and J by 4 bases; unmatched bases: 4. CDR3 size: 15 residues. The full variable domain, rest sourced from reference TRBV7-6 and TRBJ1-3, is GAGVSQSPRYKVTKRGQDVALRCDPISGHVSLYWYRQALGQGPEFLTYFNYEAQQDKSGLPNDRFSAERPEGSISTLTIQRTEQRDSAMYRCASSLDRGKGNTIYFGEGSWLTVV.

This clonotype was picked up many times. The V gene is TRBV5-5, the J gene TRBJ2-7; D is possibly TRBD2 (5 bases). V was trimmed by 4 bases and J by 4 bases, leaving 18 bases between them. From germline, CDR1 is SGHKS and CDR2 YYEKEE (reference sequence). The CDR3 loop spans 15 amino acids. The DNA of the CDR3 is TGTGCCAGCAGCCATTTAGAGGGCGAGGCATACGAGCAGTACTTC. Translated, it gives CASSHLEGEAYEQYF.

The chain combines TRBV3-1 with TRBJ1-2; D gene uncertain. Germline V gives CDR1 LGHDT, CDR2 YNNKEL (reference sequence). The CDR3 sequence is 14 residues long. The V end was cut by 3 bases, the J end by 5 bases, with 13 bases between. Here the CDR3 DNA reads TGTGCCAGCAGCCACCCGGCAGCCACGTATGGCTACACCTTC. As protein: CASSHPAATYGYTF.

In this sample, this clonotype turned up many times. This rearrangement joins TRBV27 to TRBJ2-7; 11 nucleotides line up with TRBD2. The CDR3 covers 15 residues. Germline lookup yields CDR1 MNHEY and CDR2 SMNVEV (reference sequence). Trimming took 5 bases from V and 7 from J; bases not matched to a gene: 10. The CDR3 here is CASSTLAGGPGEQYF. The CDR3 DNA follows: TGTGCCAGCAGTACCTTAGCGGGAGGGCCGGGAGAGCAGTACTTC.

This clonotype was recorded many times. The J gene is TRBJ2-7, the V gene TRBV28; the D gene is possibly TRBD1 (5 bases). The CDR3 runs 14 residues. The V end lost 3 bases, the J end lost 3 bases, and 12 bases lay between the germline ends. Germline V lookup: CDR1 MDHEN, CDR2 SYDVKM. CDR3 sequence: CASSFNRWDYEQYF. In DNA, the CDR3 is TGTGCCAGCAGTTTTAACAGGTGGGACTACGAGCAGTACTTC.